This T cell receptor beta chain was recovered during a study of blood T cell repertoires in COVID-19. The overall study: Samples came from the United States, Italy and Spain, spanning acute and convalescent COVID-19. PBMCs, B-cell-depleted T cells, or T cells were the source of the cDNA or gDNA that made up the material.

This CDR3 region has 14 residues. Germline V gene lookup returns CDR1 LNHDA and CDR2 SQIVND (reference sequence). V was cut by 5 bases and J by 8 bases, with 18 bases left in between. How the authors handled the data: How many nucleated cells were present was estimated from reference gene primer amplification. Using immunoSEQ multiplex PCR, the repertoire was profiled, and TCRdb retains in-frame clones only, with some absent. V and J calls and clone size follow that table, whereas D and trimming were derived from the DNA. The data show about 240,000 clones, with approximately 86% seen just once and under 9% held by the top ten.

The sequencing sample was made of peripheral blood. This sequence originates from a woman in her 70s with active or convalescent COVID-19. The chain uses TRBV19 and TRBJ1-2; weak D call: TRBD1 (6 bases). CDR3 DNA sequence: TGTGCCAGTAGTTCACGACAGGCCGGCGAGGGCTACACCTTC. It is translated as CASSSRQAGEGYTF.